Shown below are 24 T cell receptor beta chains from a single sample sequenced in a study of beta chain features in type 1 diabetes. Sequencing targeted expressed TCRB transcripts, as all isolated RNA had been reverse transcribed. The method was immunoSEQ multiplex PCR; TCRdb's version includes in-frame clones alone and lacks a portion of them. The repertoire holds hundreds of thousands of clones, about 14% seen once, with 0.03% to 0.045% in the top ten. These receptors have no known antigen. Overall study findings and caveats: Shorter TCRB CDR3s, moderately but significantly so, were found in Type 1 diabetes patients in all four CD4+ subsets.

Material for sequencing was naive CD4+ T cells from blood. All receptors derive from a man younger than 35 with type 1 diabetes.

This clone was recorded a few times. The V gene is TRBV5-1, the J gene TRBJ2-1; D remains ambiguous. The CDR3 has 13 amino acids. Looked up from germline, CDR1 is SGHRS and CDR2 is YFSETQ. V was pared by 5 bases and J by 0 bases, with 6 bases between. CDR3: CASSLPSYNEQFF. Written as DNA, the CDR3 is TGCGCCAGCAGTCTACCCTCCTACAATGAGCAGTTCTTC. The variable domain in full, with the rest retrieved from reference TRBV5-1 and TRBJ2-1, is KAGVTQTPRYLIKTRGQQVTLSCSPISGHRSVSWYQQTPGQGLQFLFEYFSETQRNKGNFPGRFSGRQFSNSRSEMNVSTLELGDSALYLCASSLPSYNEQFFGPGTRLTVL.

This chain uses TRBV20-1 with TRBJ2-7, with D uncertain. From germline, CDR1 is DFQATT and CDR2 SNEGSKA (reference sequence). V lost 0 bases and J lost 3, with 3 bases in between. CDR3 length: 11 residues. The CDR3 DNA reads TGCAGTGCTAGAGAGGGCTACGAGCAGTACTTC. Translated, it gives CSAREGYEQYF.

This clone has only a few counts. The CDR3: CSVDTGTRNTGELFF. The CDR3, as DNA: TGCAGCGTTGACACCGGGACTCGCAACACCGGGGAGCTGTTTTTT. The chain couples TRBV29-1 to TRBJ2-2; possibly TRBD2 for D (6 bases). Per germline, CDR1 SQVTM and CDR2 ANQGSEA. Trimming took 3 bases from V and 2 from J, leaving 13 bases between them. CDR3 length equals 15 residues.

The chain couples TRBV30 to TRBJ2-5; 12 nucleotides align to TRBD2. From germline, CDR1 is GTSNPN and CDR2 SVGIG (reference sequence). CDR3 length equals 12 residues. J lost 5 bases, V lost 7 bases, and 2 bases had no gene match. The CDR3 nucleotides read TGTGCCTTGCTAGCGGGAGGGGAGACCCAGTACTTC. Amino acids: CALLAGGETQYF.

CDR3 in amino acids: CASTLMRGGMETQYF. The DNA for the CDR3 is TGTGCCAGCACCCTGATGCGGGGGGGCATGGAGACCCAGTACTTC. The chain carries TRBV7-2 and TRBJ2-5; 9 nucleotides match TRBD2. The CDR3 sequence is 15 residues long. The junction had 11 bases not matched to a gene; V was cut back by 7 bases and J by 5 bases. Germline V lookup: CDR1 SGHTA, CDR2 FQGNSA.

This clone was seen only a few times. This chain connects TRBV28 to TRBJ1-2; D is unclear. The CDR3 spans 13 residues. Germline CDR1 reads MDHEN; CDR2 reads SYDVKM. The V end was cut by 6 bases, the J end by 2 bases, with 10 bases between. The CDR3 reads CASSTPGNYGYTF. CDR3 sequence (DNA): TGTGCCAGCAGCACCCCTGGGAACTATGGCTACACCTTC.

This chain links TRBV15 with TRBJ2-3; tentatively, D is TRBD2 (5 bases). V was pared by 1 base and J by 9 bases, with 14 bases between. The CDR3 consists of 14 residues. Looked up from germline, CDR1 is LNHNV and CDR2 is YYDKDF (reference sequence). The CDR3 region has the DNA TGTGCCACCAGCAGAGTTGGAGGCCAGATAACGCAGTATTTT. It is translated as CATSRVGGQITQYF.

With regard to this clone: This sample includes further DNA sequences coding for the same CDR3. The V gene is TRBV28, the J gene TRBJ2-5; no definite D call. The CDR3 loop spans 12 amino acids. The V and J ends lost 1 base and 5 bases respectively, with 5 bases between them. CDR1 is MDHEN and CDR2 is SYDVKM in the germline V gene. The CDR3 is CASSLLVETQYF. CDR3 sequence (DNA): TGTGCCAGCAGTTTATTGGTTGAGACCCAGTACTTC.

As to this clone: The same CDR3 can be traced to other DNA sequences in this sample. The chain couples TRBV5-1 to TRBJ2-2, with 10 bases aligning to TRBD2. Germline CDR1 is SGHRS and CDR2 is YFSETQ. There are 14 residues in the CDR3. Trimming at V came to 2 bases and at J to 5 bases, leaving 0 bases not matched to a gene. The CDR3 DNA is TGCGCCAGCAGCTTACTAGCGGGGACCGGGGAGCTGTTTTTT. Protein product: CASSLLAGTGELFF.

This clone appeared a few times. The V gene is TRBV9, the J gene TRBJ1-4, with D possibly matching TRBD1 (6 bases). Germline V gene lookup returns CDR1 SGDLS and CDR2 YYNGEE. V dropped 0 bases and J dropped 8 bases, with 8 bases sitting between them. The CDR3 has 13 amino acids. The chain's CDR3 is CASSVGRGEKLFF. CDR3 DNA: TGTGCCAGCAGCGTAGGCAGGGGCGAAAAACTGTTTTTT. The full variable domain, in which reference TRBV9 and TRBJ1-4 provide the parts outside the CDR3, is DSGVTQTPKHLITATGQRVTLRCSPRSGDLSVYWYQQSLDQGLQFLIQYYNGEERAKGNILERFSAQQFPDLHSELNLSSLELGDSALYFCASSVGRGEKLFFGSGTQLSVL.

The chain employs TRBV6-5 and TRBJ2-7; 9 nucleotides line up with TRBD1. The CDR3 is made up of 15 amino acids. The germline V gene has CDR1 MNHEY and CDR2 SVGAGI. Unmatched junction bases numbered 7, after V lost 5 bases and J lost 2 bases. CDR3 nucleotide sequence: TGTGCCAGCAGTCAAGGACAGGGGACGACCTACGAGCAGTACTTC. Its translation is CASSQGQGTTYEQYF.

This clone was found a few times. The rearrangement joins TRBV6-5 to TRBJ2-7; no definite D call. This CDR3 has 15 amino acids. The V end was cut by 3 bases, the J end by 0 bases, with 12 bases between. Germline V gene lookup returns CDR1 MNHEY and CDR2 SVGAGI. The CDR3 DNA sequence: TGTGCCAGCAGTTATCGAGGCAGTAGCTCCTACGAGCAGTACTTC. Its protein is CASSYRGSSSYEQYF.

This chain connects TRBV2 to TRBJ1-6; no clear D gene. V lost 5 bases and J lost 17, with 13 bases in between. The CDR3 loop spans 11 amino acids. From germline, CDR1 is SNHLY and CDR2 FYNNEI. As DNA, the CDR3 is TGTGCCAGCAGTCCCGACACTAAGTTCCACTTT. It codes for CASSPDTKFHF.

The CDR3 bases are TGTGCCTGGAACAAAGACGTGGGCACAGATACGCAGTATTTT. It codes for CAWNKDVGTDTQYF. The V and J genes are TRBV30 and TRBJ2-3; D is uncertain. Trimming left V 4 bases short and J 1 base short, with 12 bases between. The germline V gene encodes CDR1 GTSNPN and CDR2 SVGIG (reference sequence). The CDR3 length is 14 residues.

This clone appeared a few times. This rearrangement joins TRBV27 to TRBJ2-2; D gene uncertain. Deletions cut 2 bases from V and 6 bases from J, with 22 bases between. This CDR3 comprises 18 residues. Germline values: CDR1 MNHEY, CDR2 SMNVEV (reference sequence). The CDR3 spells CASSLPPNPFLSAGELFF. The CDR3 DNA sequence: TGTGCCAGCAGTTTACCCCCAAACCCCTTCCTAAGCGCCGGGGAGCTGTTTTTT.

Here the CDR3 DNA reads TGTGCCTGGAGGAGGCAGAAAGCCTATGGCTACACCTTC. This gives the protein CAWRRQKAYGYTF. The genes are TRBV30 and TRBJ1-2; D not certain. The CDR3 runs 13 residues. Germline CDR1 reads GTSNPN; CDR2 reads SVGIG (reference sequence). Trimming removed 3 bases from V and 4 bases from J, with 12 bases in between.

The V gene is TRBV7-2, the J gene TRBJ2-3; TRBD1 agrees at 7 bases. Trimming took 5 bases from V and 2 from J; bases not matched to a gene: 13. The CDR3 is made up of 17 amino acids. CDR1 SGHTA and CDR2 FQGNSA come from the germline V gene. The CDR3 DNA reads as TGTGCCAGCAGCCCCAGGGGGAACTTTCGAAACACAGATACGCAGTATTTT. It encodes CASSPRGNFRNTDTQYF.

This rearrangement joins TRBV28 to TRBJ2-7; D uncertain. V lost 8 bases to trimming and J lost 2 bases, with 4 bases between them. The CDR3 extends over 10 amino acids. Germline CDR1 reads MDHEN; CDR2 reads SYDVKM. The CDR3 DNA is TGTGCCAGCGGTGCCTACGAGCAGTACTTC. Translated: CASGAYEQYF.

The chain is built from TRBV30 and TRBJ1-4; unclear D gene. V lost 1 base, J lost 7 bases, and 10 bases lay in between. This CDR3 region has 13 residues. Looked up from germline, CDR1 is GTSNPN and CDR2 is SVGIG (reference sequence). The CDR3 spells CAWSAGPLEKLFF. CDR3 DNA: TGTGCCTGGAGTGCTGGGCCTCTTGAAAAACTGTTTTTT.

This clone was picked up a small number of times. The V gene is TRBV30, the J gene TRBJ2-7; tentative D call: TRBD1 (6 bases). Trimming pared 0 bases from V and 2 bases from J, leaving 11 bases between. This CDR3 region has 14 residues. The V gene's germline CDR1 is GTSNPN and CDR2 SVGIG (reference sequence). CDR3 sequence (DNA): TGTGCCTGGAGTGTGTGGGGGCAAACCTACGAGCAGTACTTC. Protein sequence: CAWSVWGQTYEQYF. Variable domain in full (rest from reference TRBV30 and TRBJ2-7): SQTIHQWPATLVQPVGSPLSLECTVEGTSNPNLYWYRQAAGRGLQLLFYSVGIGQISSEVPQNLSASRPQDRQFILSSKKLLLSDSGFYLCAWSVWGQTYEQYFGPGTRLTVT.

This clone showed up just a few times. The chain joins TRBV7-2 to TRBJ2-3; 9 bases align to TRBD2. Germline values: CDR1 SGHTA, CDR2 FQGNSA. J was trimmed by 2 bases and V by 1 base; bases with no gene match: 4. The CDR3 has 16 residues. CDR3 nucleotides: TGTGCCAGCAGCTTAGGAGGCGGGAGGGTCACAGATACGCAGTATTTT. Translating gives CASSLGGGRVTDTQYF.

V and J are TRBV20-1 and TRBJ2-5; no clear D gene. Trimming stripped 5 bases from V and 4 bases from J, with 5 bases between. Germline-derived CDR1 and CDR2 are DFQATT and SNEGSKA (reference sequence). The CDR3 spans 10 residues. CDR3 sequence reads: CSAYLETQYF. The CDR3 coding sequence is TGCAGTGCTTACCTAGAGACCCAGTACTTC.

This CDR3 reads CASSGDYNSPLHF. The CDR3 region has the DNA TGTGCCAGCAGTGGAGATTATAATTCACCCCTCCACTTT. This chain uses TRBV25-1 with TRBJ1-6; D remains ambiguous. V lost 4 bases and J 4 bases, leaving 5 bases between the germline ends. The germline gives CDR1 MGHDK, CDR2 SYGVNS. The CDR3 contains 13 residues.

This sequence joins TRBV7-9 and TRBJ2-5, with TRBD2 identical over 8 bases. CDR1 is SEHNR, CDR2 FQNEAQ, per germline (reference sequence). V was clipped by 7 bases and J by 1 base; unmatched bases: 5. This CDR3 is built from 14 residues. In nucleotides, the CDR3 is TGTGCCAGCACCCCCCGGGGGGGCCAAGAGACCCAGTACTTC. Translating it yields CASTPRGGQETQYF.